This T cell receptor beta chain was recovered during a study of graft-versus-host responses after intestinal transplantation. The overall study: Recipients had transplants, and these were multivisceral, liver-intestinal, or isolated intestinal. Uniformly, recipients were administered anti-thymocyte globulin induction with subsequent tacrolimus and steroids for around three years.

Regarding the study as a whole: Recipient-marrow GvH clones were detected, some having first appeared in ileum or blood.

The CDR3 extends over 15 amino acids. V was shortened by 3 bases and J by 3 bases, with 13 bases between the two germline ends. CDR1 SGDLS and CDR2 YYNGEE come from the germline V gene. About this clone itself: Its antigen remains unidentified.

Clones were sequenced by immunoSEQ multiplex PCR, and TCRdb holds only the in-frame ones, with some missing. Of about 9,500 clones in the sample, 85% to 90% were seen once. This chain uses TRBV9 with TRBJ1-5; D is perhaps TRBD1 (5 bases). The sequencing used PBMCs, collected about 250 days after intestinal transplant. This clonotype was obtained from a human patient who received an intestinal transplant, so some T cells may come from the graft donor. In nucleotides, the CDR3 is TGTGCCAGCAGCGGGACACCGAACCTCAATCAGCCCCAGCATTTT. Translated: CASSGTPNLNQPQHF.